One and the same sample provided the 6 T cell receptor beta chains below, sequenced in a study of shared clonotypes between healthy human individuals (dated by TCRdb to about 2020). Libraries were made using the immunoSEQ multiplex PCR assay. Drawn from immuneACCESS, this table holds only the in-frame rearrangements with V and J called that TCRdb kept. Clones are partly lost; checked studies trace under half to an unresolved V gene and leave the rest unexplained. The sample data list approximately 340,000 clones, and about 74% of these were observed just once. The ten largest clones take up 10% of the sample. Sequencing was carried out using memory CD4+ T cells sorted from blood. Reading the label with the study, this specimen's cell subset or site is: CD45RA-negative fraction. Receptors were obtained from a man aged 30 to 39 in good health.

This rearrangement joins TRBV29-1 to TRBJ2-5, with D unresolved. Trimming pared 4 bases from V and 7 bases from J, leaving 13 bases between. This CDR3 spans 12 amino acids. Per germline, CDR1 SQVTM and CDR2 ANQGSEA. The CDR3 sequence is CSVAPGERTQYF. CDR3 nucleotide sequence: TGCAGCGTTGCTCCAGGAGAGAGGACCCAGTACTTC.

The gene calls are TRBV7-9 and TRBJ2-1; D is unresolved. The CDR3 contains 12 residues. CDR1 and CDR2 (germline): SEHNR, FQNEAQ (reference sequence). V was cut by 1 base and J by 7 bases, with 5 bases left in between. CDR3 region: CASSLGSNEQFF. For the CDR3, the DNA is TGTGCCAGCAGCTTAGGGTCAAATGAGCAGTTCTTC.

The chain employs TRBV28 and TRBJ1-5; 8 bases are shared with TRBD1. Germline V lookup: CDR1 MDHEN, CDR2 SYDVKM. The trim removed 4 bases at V and 12 bases at J, leaving 14 bases unmatched. The CDR3 consists of 15 residues. The CDR3 nucleotides read TGTGCCAGCAGTTGGGGACAGGTCCCCGACGGGCTCCAGCATTTT. Translated, it gives CASSWGQVPDGLQHF.

V and J are TRBV5-6 and TRBJ1-2; D is ambiguous. CDR3 size: 14 residues. The V gene's germline CDR1 is SGHDT and CDR2 YYEEEE. V dropped 1 base and J dropped 4 bases, with 11 bases sitting between them. The CDR3 reads CASSLRASAYGYTF. The CDR3 DNA is TGTGCCAGCAGCTTGAGGGCCTCGGCCTATGGCTACACCTTC.

J is TRBJ2-7 and V is TRBV29-1; D not certain. This CDR3 has 14 residues. Deletions cut 4 bases from V and 0 bases from J, with 13 bases between. CDR1 and CDR2 (germline): SQVTM, ANQGSEA. The CDR3 loop is CSVARQLSSYEQYF. As DNA, the CDR3 is TGCAGCGTTGCGAGGCAGCTTAGCTCCTACGAGCAGTACTTC.

This clone has just one count. The V and J genes are TRBV15 and TRBJ1-2; D gene uncertain. Germline CDR1 LNHNV, CDR2 YYDKDF (reference sequence). V was trimmed by 3 bases and J by 3 bases, leaving 11 bases between them. CDR3 length: 14 residues. The CDR3 sequence is CATSSPGEDYGYTF. As DNA, the CDR3 is TGTGCCACCAGCAGTCCGGGTGAGGACTATGGCTACACCTTC.